The present TCR beta chain was sequenced within a study of T cell responses to AZD1222 COVID-19 vaccine (dated by TCRdb to about 2021). The study in broad terms: Because spike-specific TCR depth and breadth did not differ between the two schedules, AZD1222 recipients who got a second dose at roughly 4 weeks were pooled with those who got a second dose at roughly 12 weeks. A total of 233 trial participants underwent TCR sequencing, of whom around 200 received two doses of AZD1222 and approximately 25 received two doses of the MenACWY control vaccine. Trial participants were enrolled by age into 18-55, 56-69 and 70-plus year subgroups, with around 150, 28 and 57 TCR-sequenced participants respectively.

What the time point label conveys for this sample: baseline before first vaccination. Vaccinee samples were obtained from the UK trials COV001 and COV002, which included a single-blind randomized controlled phase 2/3 trial of AZD1222 (ChAdOx1 nCoV-19) in healthy adults. For TCRbeta chain sequencing, PBMC samples from trial participants were taken at day 0 and at day 28 after the second dose. General findings and caveats noted by the study authors: Nearly half of unique spike-specific TCRs reportedly recognized epitopes outside regions mutated in the B.1.351 and B.1.1.7 variants. Because no samples from the day 14 peak response were available, repertoires could be characterized only after the peak T cell response. In the small 56-69-year group, the increase in depth fell short of significance, most likely because of low power. CD4 TCRs associated with the vaccine covered the entire spike protein, and the dominant responses were in regions 160-218 and 743-854. Participants were mostly white British, with more females than males. The authors suggested clonal diversity may have been underestimated. After two AZD1222 doses, spike-specific TCR breadth and depth were significantly higher than at day 0 and than in MenACWY recipients. Conclusions about previously exposed vaccinees are limited, since just 5 or 6 AZD1222 recipients were seropositive for SARS-CoV-2 at baseline.

V sheds 10 bases and J sheds 1 base, leaving 24 bases between their ends. The germline V gene specifies MDHEN as CDR1 and SYDVKM as CDR2. There are 17 amino acids in the CDR3, from cysteine to phenylalanine inclusive. The retained sequence is limited to the CDR3, 51 bases, with the frame set at the first base. Remarks on this clone: The antigen this receptor binds is unknown. Base quality data are lacking; no much larger clone is found one base away.

The CDR3 regions of human TCRbeta chains were subjected to immunosequencing. The source study handled its data this way. Repertoire TCRs were checked for matches against a reference library of SARS-CoV-2-specific TCRs that had been generated using the MIRA antigen-specificity platform. Breadth was defined as the fraction of unique TCRs that were SARS-CoV-2-associated, and depth was defined as the fraction of total T cells that were SARS-CoV-2-associated. Using the MIRA data, every spike-specific TCR was mapped to the spike region that the TCR reacted to and assigned to either a CD4 or a CD8 class. Log10-transformed breadth and depth values were compared by one-way ANOVA with Sidak's multiple comparisons tests. TCRdb provides this immuneACCESS table in a form limited to in-frame rearrangements. Some clones are lacking; in checked studies, under half of them reflect an unresolved V gene, and why the rest are absent is not known. That table supplies the V and J calls and clone size; D and trimming were determined from the DNA. This sample lists 100,000 to 150,000 clones; around 88% were detected once. The biggest ten clones account for 4% to 6% of the sample.

Material: peripheral blood, obtained on day 0 of AZD1222 vaccination. This TCR came from an adult in good health. The chain is assembled from TRBV28 and TRBJ2-3; the D gene assignment is ambiguous. In nucleotide form, the sequence is TGTGCCACAACACCACACAAAAGTTATGCTCGCACAGATACGCAGTATTTT. This yields the protein CATTPHKSYARTDTQYF.